These 4 T cell receptor beta chains were sequenced from one sample in a study of vaccination effects on CD4 cells after COVID-19. Antigen-specific CD4+ T cell clonotypes were called by their expansion after viral peptide-pool culture in ViraFEST. Following an approximately ten-day culture, CD4+ T cells were purified. Either the mRNA-1273 or the BNT162b2 vaccine was given to participants as two doses. No antigen has been identified for these receptors. TCRdb keeps only in-frame clones here, not all; method: immunoSEQ multiplex PCR. The table shows 20,000 to 25,000 clones, with 69% occurring only once. Here the sequenced sample was CD4+ T cells from PBMCs cultured with SARS-CoV-2 spike peptides, taken after COVID-19 vaccination. Receptor source: a human donor who received a COVID-19 vaccine.

V gene TRBV3-1 (or the pseudogene TRBV3-2) combines with J gene TRBJ1-5, with a weak D call TRBD1 (6 bases). V was pared by 4 bases and J by 2 bases, with 18 bases between. Per the germline V gene, CDR1 is LGHDT and CDR2 is YNNKEL (reference sequence). The CDR3 extends over 17 amino acids. The CDR3 is CASSPNTGTHGNQPQHF. CDR3 nucleotide sequence: TGTGCCAGCAGCCCAAACACAGGGACCCATGGCAATCAGCCCCAGCATTTT.

The V call is TRBV15, the J call TRBJ2-5; TRBD2 aligns across 14 bases. Germline CDR1 LNHNV, CDR2 YYDKDF (reference sequence). There are 16 residues in the CDR3. The trim removed 1 base at V and 2 bases at J, leaving 0 bases unmatched. CDR3 DNA: TGTGCCACCAGCAGAGGGACTAGCGGGGGGCAAGAGACCCAGTACTTC. Encoded protein: CATSRGTSGGQETQYF.

The chain couples TRBV27 to TRBJ1-4; 7 bases fit TRBD1. V shed 3 bases, J shed 13 bases, and the junction held 17 bases outside the gene matches. The CDR3 has 16 residues. CDR1 and CDR2 from the germline V gene are MNHEY and SMNVEV (reference sequence). CDR3 residues: CASSLGPALGGFALFF. The CDR3 DNA follows: TGTGCCAGCAGTTTGGGCCCGGCGTTAGGGGGCTTCGCACTGTTTTTT.

The chain links TRBV5-4 to TRBJ2-3; D is perhaps TRBD2 (6 bases). The CDR3 is made up of 16 amino acids. With 4 bases removed from V and 4 bases from J, the gap between germline ends came to 19 bases. The germline CDR1 and CDR2 sequences are SGHNT and YYREEE (reference sequence). DNA for the CDR3: TGTGCCAGCAGCAGTACCGGGACTGAGGTGGCAGATACGCAGTATTTT. It encodes CASSSTGTEVADTQYF.